This T cell receptor beta chain was documented in a study of regulatory T cells in long-lasting Graves disease. Whole-study results and caveats: Small numbers of samples may have cut accuracy. Persistent Graves' patients showed less TCR diversity than newly diagnosed patients showed.

Only one count was recorded for this clonotype. Its antigen is not known. One junction end disagrees with the germline gene, perhaps due to a read error. Assembly of TCR beta libraries relied on iRepertoire HTBI primers together with Arm-PCR of CDR3 regions. MiXCR was run by TCRdb on the multiplex PCR reads, yielding one entry per CDR3 protein. The sample shows just over 600,000 distinct CDR3 sequences, around 17% of them seen only once. Time point meaning: newly diagnosed GD, antithyroid drugs for less than 3 months. PBMC RNA served as the TCR library source. Investigators report Graves' disease was diagnosed under American Thyroid Association guidelines. These data also formed part of another study, on T cells in Graves' hyperthyroidism and ophthalmopathy.

This clonotype was obtained from a woman aged 30 to 39 with Graves disease. The input for sequencing was peripheral blood mononuclear cells (PBMCs), taken at new diagnosis, from a patient treated with antithyroid drugs.

The CDR3 spells CSVEGQGTYEQYF. CDR3 DNA: TGCAGCGTGGAAGGACAGGGTACCTACGAGCAGTACTTC. V gene TRBV29-1 combines with J gene TRBJ2-7; 8 nucleotides align to TRBD1. This CDR3 spans 13 amino acids. Germline CDR1 SQVTM, CDR2 ANQGSEA.